This T cell receptor beta chain comes out of a study of T cell responses to AZD1222 COVID-19 vaccine. TCRdb keeps only in-frame clones here, not all; method: immunoSEQ multiplex PCR. The table has roughly 120,000 clones, 87% seen once. This TCR came from an adult who received the AZD1222 COVID-19 vaccine. The sample in question was peripheral blood, obtained 28 days after the second AZD1222 dose.

The CDR3 is CASKVLMNTEAFF. CDR3 coding DNA: TGTGCCAGCAAAGTTCTCATGAACACTGAAGCTTTCTTT. This rearrangement joins TRBV6-5 to TRBJ1-1; D not certain. V was pared by 7 bases and J by 0 bases, with 9 bases between. This CDR3 is built from 13 residues. Germline CDR1 is MNHEY and CDR2 is SVGAGI.